This TCR beta chain is from a study of cytomegalovirus exposure and HLA in healthy donors. Points from the study as a whole: Listed as cytomegalovirus-associated were more than 150 TCR beta chains. In a later analysis, specific HLA alleles were associated with approximately 16,000 TCR beta sequences at a 0.05 false discovery rate. Immune exposure information available was restricted to CMV serostatus.

Comments on this clone: Its specificity is unknown.

The study ran its PCR with 60 Vbeta and 13 Jbeta primers. Original processing methods: Later, an analysis found 80 million or so unique TCR beta chains, and 8.5 million to 14 million of these were shared. Only in-frame clones appear in the TCRdb table, and some are missing; sequencing was by immunoSEQ multiplex PCR. For V, J and clone size, that table is used; D and trimming come from the DNA. The sample yields 100,000 to 150,000 clones, around 75% seen once. The germline gives CDR1 SNHLY, CDR2 FYNNEI. The CDR3 has 13 amino acids. The germline V and J ends were trimmed by 10 bases and 5 bases, with 12 bases remaining between them.

The sequencing input was PBMCs. This receptor was obtained from a man between 60 and 75 years old in good health and CMV-seropositive. The chain joins TRBV2 to TRBJ1-6, with D possibly TRBD1 on 6 matching bases. CDR3 protein: CAINRDNNSPLHF. CDR3 coding DNA: TGTGCCATTAACCGGGACAATAATTCACCCCTCCACTTT. The entire variable domain, with the rest obtained from reference TRBV2 and TRBJ1-6, is as follows: EPEVTQTPSHQVTQMGQEVILRCVPISNHLYFYWYRQILGQKVEFLVSFYNNEISEKSEIFDDQFSVERPDGSNFTLKIRSTKLEDSAMYFCAINRDNNSPLHFGNGTRLTVT.